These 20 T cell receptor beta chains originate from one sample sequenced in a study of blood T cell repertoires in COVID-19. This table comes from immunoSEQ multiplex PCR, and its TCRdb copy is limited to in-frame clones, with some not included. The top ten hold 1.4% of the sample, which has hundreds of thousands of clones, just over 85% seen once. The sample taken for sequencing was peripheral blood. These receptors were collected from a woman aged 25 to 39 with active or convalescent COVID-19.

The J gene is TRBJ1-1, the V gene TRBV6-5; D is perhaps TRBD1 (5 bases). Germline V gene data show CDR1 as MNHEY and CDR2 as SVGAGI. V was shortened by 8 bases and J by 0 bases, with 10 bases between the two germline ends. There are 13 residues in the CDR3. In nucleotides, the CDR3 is TGTGCCAGCGGGGCGCTTATGAACACTGAAGCTTTCTTT. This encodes CASGALMNTEAFF.

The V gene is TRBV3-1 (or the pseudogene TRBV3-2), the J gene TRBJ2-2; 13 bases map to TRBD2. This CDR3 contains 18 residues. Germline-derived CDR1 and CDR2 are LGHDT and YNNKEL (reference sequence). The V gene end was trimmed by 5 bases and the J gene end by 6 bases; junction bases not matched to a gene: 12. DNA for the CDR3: TGTGCCAGCAGCATCGGACTAGCGGGGGCTTCCGACGCCGGGGAGCTGTTTTTT. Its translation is CASSIGLAGASDAGELFF.

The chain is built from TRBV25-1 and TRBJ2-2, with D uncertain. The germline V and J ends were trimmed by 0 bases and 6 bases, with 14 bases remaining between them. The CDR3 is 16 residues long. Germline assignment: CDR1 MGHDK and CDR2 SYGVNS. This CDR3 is CASSEYTNSLSGELFF. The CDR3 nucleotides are TGTGCCAGCAGTGAATACACGAACTCTCTATCCGGGGAGCTGTTTTTT.

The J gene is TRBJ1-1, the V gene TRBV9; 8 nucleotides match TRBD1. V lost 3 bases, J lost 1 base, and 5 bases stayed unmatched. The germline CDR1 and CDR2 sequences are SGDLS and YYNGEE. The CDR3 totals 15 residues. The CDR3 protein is CASSETGAPNTEAFF. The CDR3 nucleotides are TGTGCCAGCAGCGAGACAGGGGCCCCGAACACTGAAGCTTTCTTT.

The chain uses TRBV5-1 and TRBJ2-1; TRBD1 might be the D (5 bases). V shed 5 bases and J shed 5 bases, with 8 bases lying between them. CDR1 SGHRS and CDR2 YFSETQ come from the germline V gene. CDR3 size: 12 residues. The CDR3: CASSDSNNEQFF. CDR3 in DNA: TGCGCCAGCAGTGACAGCAACAATGAGCAGTTCTTC.

In DNA, the CDR3 is TGTGCCAGCAGTGACAGGGGGAACACTGAAGCTTTCTTT. Translating gives CASSDRGNTEAFF. The chain links TRBV6-1 to TRBJ1-1; possibly TRBD1 for D (6 bases). V was cut by 3 bases and J by 1 base, with 6 bases left in between. Germline assignment: CDR1 MNHNS and CDR2 SASEGT. This CDR3 spans 13 amino acids.

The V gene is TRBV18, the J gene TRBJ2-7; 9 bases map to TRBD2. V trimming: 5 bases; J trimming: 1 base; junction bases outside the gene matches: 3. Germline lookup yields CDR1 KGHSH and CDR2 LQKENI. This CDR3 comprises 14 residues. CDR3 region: CASSAGGLSYEQYF. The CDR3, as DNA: TGTGCCAGCTCAGCGGGAGGGTTATCCTACGAGCAGTACTTC.

The CDR3 protein is CASSFSPGTGGAGYTF. DNA of the CDR3: TGTGCCAGCAGTTTCTCCCCCGGGACAGGGGGAGCTGGCTACACCTTC. V and J are TRBV6-5 and TRBJ1-2; the match to TRBD1 covers 11 bases. The germline V gene has CDR1 MNHEY and CDR2 SVGAGI. V lost 4 bases, J lost 7 bases, and 11 bases stayed unmatched. The length of the CDR3 is 16 residues.

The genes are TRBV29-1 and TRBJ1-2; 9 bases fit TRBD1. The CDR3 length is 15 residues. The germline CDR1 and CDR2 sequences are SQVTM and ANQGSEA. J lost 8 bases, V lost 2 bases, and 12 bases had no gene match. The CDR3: CSVESPDRGRGGYTF. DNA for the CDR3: TGCAGCGTTGAATCCCCCGACAGGGGGAGAGGGGGCTACACCTTC.

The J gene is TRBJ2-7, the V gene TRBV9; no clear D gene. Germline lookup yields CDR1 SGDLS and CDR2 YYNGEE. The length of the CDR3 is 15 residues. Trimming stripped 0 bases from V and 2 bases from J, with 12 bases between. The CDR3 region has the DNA TGTGCCAGCAGCGTAGGGGTACAGCAAACCTACGAGCAGTACTTC. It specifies CASSVGVQQTYEQYF.

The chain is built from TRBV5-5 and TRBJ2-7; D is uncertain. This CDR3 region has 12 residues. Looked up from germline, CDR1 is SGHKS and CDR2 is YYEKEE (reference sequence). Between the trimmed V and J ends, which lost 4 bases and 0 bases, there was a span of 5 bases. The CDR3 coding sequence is TGTGCCAGCAGCCCTTCCTCCTACGAGCAGTACTTC. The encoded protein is CASSPSSYEQYF. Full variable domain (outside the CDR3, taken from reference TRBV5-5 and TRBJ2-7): DAGVTQSPTHLIKTRGQQVTLRCSPISGHKSVSWYQQVLGQGPQFIFQYYEKEERGRGNFPDRFSARQFPNYSSELNVNALLLGDSALYLCASSPSSYEQYFGPGTRLTVT.

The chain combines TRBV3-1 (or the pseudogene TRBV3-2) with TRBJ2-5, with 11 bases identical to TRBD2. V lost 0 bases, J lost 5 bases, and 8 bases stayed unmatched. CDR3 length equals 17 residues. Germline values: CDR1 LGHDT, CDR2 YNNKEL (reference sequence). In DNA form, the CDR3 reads TGTGCCAGCAGCCAAGATTCCCGACTAGCGGGGCGGGAGACCCAGTACTTC. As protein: CASSQDSRLAGRETQYF.

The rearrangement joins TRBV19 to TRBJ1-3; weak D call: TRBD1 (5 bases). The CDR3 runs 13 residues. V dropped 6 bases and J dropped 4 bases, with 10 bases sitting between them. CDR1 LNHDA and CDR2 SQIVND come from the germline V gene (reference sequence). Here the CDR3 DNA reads TGTGCCAGTAGACTGGGGGGAGGAAACACCATATATTTT. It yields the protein CASRLGGGNTIYF.

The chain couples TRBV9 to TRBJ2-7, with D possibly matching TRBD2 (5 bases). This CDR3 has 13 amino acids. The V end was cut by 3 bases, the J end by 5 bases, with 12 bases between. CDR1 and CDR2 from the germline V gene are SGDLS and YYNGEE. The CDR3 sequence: CASSGGPGDEQYF. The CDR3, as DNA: TGTGCCAGCAGCGGGGGTCCCGGGGACGAGCAGTACTTC.

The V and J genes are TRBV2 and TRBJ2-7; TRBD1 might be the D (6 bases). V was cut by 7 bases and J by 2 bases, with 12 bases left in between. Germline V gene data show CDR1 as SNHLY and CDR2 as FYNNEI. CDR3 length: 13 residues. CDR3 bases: TGTGCCAGCATTTTCGGGGACACCTACGAGCAGTACTTC. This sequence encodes CASIFGDTYEQYF.

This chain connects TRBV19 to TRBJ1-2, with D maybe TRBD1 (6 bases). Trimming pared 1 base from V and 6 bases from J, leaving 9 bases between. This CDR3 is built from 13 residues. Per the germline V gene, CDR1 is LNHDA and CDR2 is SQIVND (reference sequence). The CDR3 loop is CASSIAGADGYTF. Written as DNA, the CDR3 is TGTGCCAGTAGTATAGCAGGGGCGGATGGCTACACCTTC.

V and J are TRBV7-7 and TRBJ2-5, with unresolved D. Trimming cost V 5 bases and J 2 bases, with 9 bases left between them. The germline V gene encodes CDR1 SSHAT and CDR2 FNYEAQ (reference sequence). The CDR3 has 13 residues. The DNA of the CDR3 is TGTGCCAGCAGCCCCGACTCACAAGAGACCCAGTACTTC. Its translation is CASSPDSQETQYF.

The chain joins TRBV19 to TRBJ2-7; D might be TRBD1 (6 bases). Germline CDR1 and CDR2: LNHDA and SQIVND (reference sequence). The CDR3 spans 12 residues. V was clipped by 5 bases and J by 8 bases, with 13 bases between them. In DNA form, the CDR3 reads TGTGCCAGTAGTGACAGGAGTCTAAAGCAGTACTTC. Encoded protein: CASSDRSLKQYF.

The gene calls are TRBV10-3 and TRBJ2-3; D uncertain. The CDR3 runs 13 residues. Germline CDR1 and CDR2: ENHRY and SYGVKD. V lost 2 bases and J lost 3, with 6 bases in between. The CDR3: CAISEKRTDTQYF. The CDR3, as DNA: TGTGCCATCAGTGAGAAGAGGACAGATACGCAGTATTTT.

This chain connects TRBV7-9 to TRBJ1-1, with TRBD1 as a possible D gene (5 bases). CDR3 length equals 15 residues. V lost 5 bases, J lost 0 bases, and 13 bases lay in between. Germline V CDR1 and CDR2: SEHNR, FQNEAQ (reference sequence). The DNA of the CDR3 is TGTGCCAGCAGCCCACGGCAGGGTCTGAACACTGAAGCTTTCTTT. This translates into CASSPRQGLNTEAFF.